Described below is a single T cell receptor beta chain sequence and its context. This entry is derived from a study of blood T cell repertoires in COVID-19. The data were produced by immunoSEQ multiplex PCR, yet TCRdb's version contains in-frame clones alone and is incomplete. The sample holds about 210,000 clones, about 86% seen once. This CDR3 contains 20 residues. V was pared by 1 base and J by 1 base, with 10 bases of the junction left unmatched. Germline CDR1 is MGHRA and CDR2 is YSYEKL. The sample taken for sequencing was PBMCs or T cells enriched from blood (not recorded which). The chain links TRBV4-1 to TRBJ2-6; 10 bases agree with TRBD2. This TCR derives from a woman between 40 and 55 years old with acute COVID-19. In DNA form, the CDR3 reads TGCGCCAGCAGCCAAGCGCGTATAGCGGGGGGAAGGTCTGGGGCCAACGTCCTGACTTTC. Encoded protein: CASSQARIAGGRSGANVLTF.